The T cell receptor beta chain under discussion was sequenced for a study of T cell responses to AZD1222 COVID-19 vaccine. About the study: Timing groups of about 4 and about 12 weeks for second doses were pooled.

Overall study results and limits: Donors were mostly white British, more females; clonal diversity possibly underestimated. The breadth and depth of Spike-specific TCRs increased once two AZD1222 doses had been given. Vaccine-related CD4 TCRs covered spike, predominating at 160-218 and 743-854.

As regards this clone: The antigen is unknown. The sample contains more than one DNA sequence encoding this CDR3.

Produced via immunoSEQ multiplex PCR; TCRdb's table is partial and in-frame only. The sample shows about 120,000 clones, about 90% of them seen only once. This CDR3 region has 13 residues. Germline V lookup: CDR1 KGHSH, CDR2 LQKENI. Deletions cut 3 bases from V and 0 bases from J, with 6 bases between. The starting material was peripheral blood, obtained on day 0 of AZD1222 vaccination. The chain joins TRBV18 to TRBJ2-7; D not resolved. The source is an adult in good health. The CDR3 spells CASSPGLSYEQYF. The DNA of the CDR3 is TGTGCCAGCTCACCTGGCCTCTCCTACGAGCAGTACTTC.